One sample yielded the 30 T cell receptor beta chains listed below, sequenced in a study of cytomegalovirus exposure and HLA in healthy donors. Vbeta (60) and Jbeta (13) primers were used in the PCR. The repertoire was sequenced with immunoSEQ multiplex PCR; TCRdb's copy has only in-frame clones and lacks some. In the table there are roughly 130,000 clones, around 8.5% of which are singletons. The material sequenced was PBMCs. The receptors were gathered from a man in his forties or fifties in good health and CMV-seronegative.

The V and J genes are TRBV9 and TRBJ1-2; TRBD1 might be the D (6 bases). CDR1 and CDR2 (germline): SGDLS, YYNGEE. Trimming stripped 3 bases from V and 6 bases from J, with 9 bases between. The CDR3 consists of 12 residues. For the CDR3, the DNA is TGTGCCAGCAGCGGTGGACAGCATGGCTACACCTTC. Translated: CASSGGQHGYTF. The whole variable domain, filled in from reference TRBV9 and TRBJ1-2, reads DSGVTQTPKHLITATGQRVTLRCSPRSGDLSVYWYQQSLDQGLQFLIQYYNGEERAKGNILERFSAQQFPDLHSELNLSSLELGDSALYFCASSGGQHGYTFGSGTRLTVV.

The chain uses TRBV10-2 and TRBJ2-2; D unresolved. The CDR3 is 11 amino acids. The germline V gene encodes CDR1 WSHSY and CDR2 SAAADI. The V and J ends lost 8 bases and 3 bases respectively, with 4 bases between them. The CDR3 bases are TGCGCCAGCGGGCACACCGGGGAGCTGTTTTTT. Protein: CASGHTGELFF.

This chain uses TRBV9 with TRBJ2-1; 9 bases are shared with TRBD2. The CDR3 length is 15 residues. V lost 0 bases to trimming and J lost 4 bases; unmatched junction nucleotides: 2. The germline gives CDR1 SGDLS, CDR2 YYNGEE. The CDR3 protein is CASSVASGDYNEQFF. The CDR3 coding sequence is TGTGCCAGCAGCGTAGCTAGCGGGGATTACAATGAGCAGTTCTTC.

This clone was seen a single time. The V gene is TRBV19, the J gene TRBJ1-1; the D gene is possibly TRBD1 (6 bases). Deletions cut 6 bases from V and 3 bases from J, with 14 bases between. The V gene's germline CDR1 is LNHDA and CDR2 SQIVND (reference sequence). The CDR3 has 14 amino acids. The CDR3 loop reads CASSIQGLDTEAFF. The CDR3 nucleotides are TGTGCCAGTAGCATACAGGGTCTGGACACTGAAGCTTTCTTT. The full variable domain, rest sourced from reference TRBV19 and TRBJ1-1, is DGGITQSPKYLFRKEGQNVTLSCEQNLNHDAMYWYRQDPGQGLRLIYYSQIVNDFQKGDIAEGYSVSREKKESFPLTVTSAQKNPTAFYLCASSIQGLDTEAFFGQGTRLTVV.

This clone was detected a few times. V and J are TRBV27 and TRBJ2-3; D possibly corresponds to TRBD1 (6 bases). Germline-derived CDR1 and CDR2 are MNHEY and SMNVEV (reference sequence). The CDR3 has 15 residues. Trimming cost V 9 bases and J 0 bases, with 16 bases left between them. CDR3 region: CASWSWTASTDTQYF. As DNA, the CDR3 is TGTGCCAGTTGGAGCTGGACAGCTAGCACAGATACGCAGTATTTT.

This clone was seen more than once but under ten times. The rearrangement uses TRBV5-1 and TRBJ2-1; D is perhaps TRBD1 (5 bases). Per germline, CDR1 SGHRS and CDR2 YFSETQ. V lost 0 bases to trimming and J lost 6 bases, with 10 bases between them. The CDR3 runs 14 residues. The CDR3 DNA follows: TGCGCCAGCAGCTTGGGTCAGGGTTTCAATGAGCAGTTCTTC. Translating it yields CASSLGQGFNEQFF.

This clone was detected only a few times. V usage is TRBV7-2 and J usage is TRBJ2-7, with TRBD1 as a possible D gene (6 bases). V lost 1 base and J 5 bases, leaving 15 bases between the germline ends. This CDR3 comprises 15 residues. Germline V gives CDR1 SGHTA, CDR2 FQGNSA. The DNA for the CDR3 is TGTGCCAGCAGCTTAGTACAGGGAGTAAGGGACGAGCAGTACTTC. As protein: CASSLVQGVRDEQYF.

The rearrangement joins TRBV10-3 to TRBJ1-2; D is possibly TRBD1 (5 bases). V lost 8 bases and J lost 8, with 15 bases in between. Germline V lookup: CDR1 ENHRY, CDR2 SYGVKD. The CDR3 runs 12 residues. CDR3 in DNA: TGTGCCATCTATAAAGGGGTTAAAGGCTACACCTTC. Protein: CAIYKGVKGYTF.

The rearrangement uses TRBV5-4 and TRBJ1-2; no reliable D call. V was shortened by 2 bases and J by 4 bases, with 12 bases between the two germline ends. Germline V CDR1 and CDR2: SGHNT, YYREEE (reference sequence). The CDR3 loop spans 14 amino acids. CDR3 loop: CASSFTGSGYGYTF. CDR3 nucleotides: TGTGCCAGCAGCTTTACTGGGAGTGGCTATGGCTACACCTTC. Supplemented by reference TRBV5-4 and TRBJ1-2, the full variable domain reads ETGVTQSPTHLIKTRGQQVTLRCSSQSGHNTVSWYQQALGQGPQFIFQYYREEENGRGNFPPRFSGLQFPNYSSELNVNALELDDSALYLCASSFTGSGYGYTFGSGTRLTVV.

The rearrangement uses TRBV7-8 and TRBJ1-2, with D possibly TRBD1 on 6 matching bases. CDR3 length: 16 residues. CDR1 and CDR2 (germline): SGHVS, FQNEAQ. The V end was cut by 2 bases, the J end by 5 bases, with 18 bases between. The DNA for the CDR3 is TGTGCCAGCAGCTTAATCAGGGGCGCGCCGGTTTATGGCTACACCTTC. Its protein is CASSLIRGAPVYGYTF. Supplemented by reference TRBV7-8 and TRBJ1-2, the full variable domain reads GAGVSQSPRYKVAKRGQDVALRCDPISGHVSLFWYQQALGQGPEFLTYFQNEAQLDKSGLPSDRFFAERPEGSVSTLKIQRTQQEDSAVYLCASSLIRGAPVYGYTFGSGTRLTVV.

Only a few counts were recorded for this clone. CDR3 sequence (DNA): TGTGCCGTCCAACTAGCCCCTAGCAACGAGCAGTACTTC. This codes for CAVQLAPSNEQYF. The chain couples TRBV5-4 to TRBJ2-7; D possibly corresponds to TRBD2 (6 bases). The CDR3 runs 13 residues. V lost 10 bases and J 5 bases, leaving 19 bases between the germline ends. Germline CDR1 is SGHNT and CDR2 is YYREEE (reference sequence). Full variable domain (outside the CDR3, taken from reference TRBV5-4 and TRBJ2-7): ETGVTQSPTHLIKTRGQQVTLRCSSQSGHNTVSWYQQALGQGPQFIFQYYREEENGRGNFPPRFSGLQFPNYSSELNVNALELDDSALYLCAVQLAPSNEQYFGPGTRLTVT.

This chain joins TRBV7-6 and TRBJ2-5; no definite D call. Between the trimmed V and J ends, which lost 0 bases and 2 bases, there was a span of 10 bases. Per germline, CDR1 SGHVS and CDR2 FNYEAQ. This CDR3 is 15 amino acids long. The CDR3 nucleotides read TGTGCCAGCAGCTTAGCGCATCACGGTCAAGAGACCCAGTACTTC. Protein product: CASSLAHHGQETQYF.

In its sample, this clone was seen a few times. This sequence joins TRBV5-4 and TRBJ2-5, with 8 nucleotides matching TRBD1. V was clipped by 4 bases and J by 3 bases; unmatched bases: 8. The length of the CDR3 is 15 residues. CDR1 SGHNT and CDR2 YYREEE come from the germline V gene (reference sequence). The CDR3 region is CASSAPGQAKETQYF. CDR3 DNA sequence: TGTGCCAGCAGCGCCCCGGGACAGGCCAAAGAGACCCAGTACTTC. The variable domain in full, completed from reference TRBV5-4 and TRBJ2-5, reads ETGVTQSPTHLIKTRGQQVTLRCSSQSGHNTVSWYQQALGQGPQFIFQYYREEENGRGNFPPRFSGLQFPNYSSELNVNALELDDSALYLCASSAPGQAKETQYFGPGTRLLVL.

This clone was seen only a few times. V usage is TRBV2 and J usage is TRBJ2-7; 9 bases line up with TRBD2. The CDR3 loop spans 14 amino acids. Germline V gene data show CDR1 as SNHLY and CDR2 as FYNNEI. With V trimmed by 6 bases and J by 0 bases, 3 bases remained unmatched. The CDR3 region has the DNA TGTGCCAGCAGCCTAGCGGGGCGCTCCTACGAGCAGTACTTC. Translating it yields CASSLAGRSYEQYF.

The chain is built from TRBV4-1 and TRBJ2-7; 9 nucleotides align to TRBD1. This CDR3 spans 15 amino acids. Germline CDR1 MGHRA, CDR2 YSYEKL. The V gene end was trimmed by 4 bases and the J gene end by 3 bases; junction bases not matched to a gene: 7. CDR3 sequence reads: CASSPTPGQGYEQYF. The CDR3 bases are TGCGCCAGCAGCCCAACACCGGGACAGGGCTACGAGCAGTACTTC.

This clone was observed a handful of times. The chain has TRBV10-3 and TRBJ1-3; no reliable D call. Trimming took off 0 bases at V and 5 bases at J, with 11 bases between the two ends. The CDR3 runs 15 residues. Germline loops: CDR1 ENHRY, CDR2 SYGVKD. CDR3 nucleotide sequence: TGTGCCATCAGTGAGTCTCCGGGAAGAAGAAACACCATATATTTT. This sequence encodes CAISESPGRRNTIYF.

This chain joins TRBV5-1 and TRBJ2-7; the match to TRBD1 covers 8 bases. V gave up 3 bases and J gave up 5 bases; unmatched junction bases: 7. Germline V gene sequence: CDR1 SGHRS, CDR2 YFSETQ. The CDR3 has 14 residues. CDR3 sequence (DNA): TGCGCCAGCAGCTGGAAGGCAGGGGGCGACGAGCAGTACTTC. Amino acid sequence: CASSWKAGGDEQYF.

The sample holds a few counts of this clone. The rearrangement uses TRBV7-9 and TRBJ2-2; D remains unclear. V was trimmed by 0 bases and J by 4 bases, leaving 9 bases between them. The CDR3 loop spans 15 amino acids. Germline CDR1 SEHNR, CDR2 FQNEAQ (reference sequence). The CDR3 here is CASSLATGATGELFF. In nucleotides, the CDR3 is TGTGCCAGCAGCTTAGCGACGGGTGCCACCGGGGAGCTGTTTTTT.

The chain links TRBV5-4 to TRBJ2-7; D unresolved. Per the germline V gene, CDR1 is SGHNT and CDR2 is YYREEE (reference sequence). The CDR3 has 13 amino acids. The ends were cut back, 0 bases at V and 7 bases at J, with 11 bases in the middle. Here the CDR3 reads CASSLASSTEQYF. CDR3 in DNA: TGTGCCAGCAGCTTGGCCAGTTCCACAGAGCAGTACTTC.

The rearrangement joins TRBV11-3 to TRBJ2-7; TRBD1 agrees at 9 bases. From germline, CDR1 is SGHNT and CDR2 YENEEA. With V trimmed by 5 bases and J by 4 bases, 9 bases remained unmatched. The CDR3 length is 15 residues. The CDR3 nucleotides read TGTGCCAGCAGCGCAGCCGGGACAGGGAATTACGAGCAGTACTTC. Protein: CASSAAGTGNYEQYF. Supplemented by reference TRBV11-3 and TRBJ2-7, the full variable domain reads EAGVVQSPRYKIIEKKQPVAFWCNPISGHNTLYWYLQNLGQGPELLIRYENEEAVDDSQLPKDRFSAERLKGVDSTLKIQPAELGDSAVYLCASSAAGTGNYEQYFGPGTRLTVT.

The sample holds a few counts of this clone. The chain links TRBV7-8 to TRBJ2-7; 9 nucleotides line up with TRBD1. CDR3 length: 13 amino acids. CDR1 and CDR2 from the germline V gene are SGHVS and FQNEAQ. After removal of 1 base from V and 5 bases from J, the junction contained 0 bases not matched to a gene. The CDR3 DNA reads as TGTGCCAGCAGCTTAGGGACAGGGGACGAGCAGTACTTC. It encodes CASSLGTGDEQYF.

This clone has just a few counts. This sequence joins TRBV30 and TRBJ2-7, with a tentative D call TRBD1 (5 bases). CDR3 length equals 14 residues. Germline V gives CDR1 GTSNPN, CDR2 SVGIG (reference sequence). The V and J ends lost 1 base and 2 bases respectively, with 12 bases between them. CDR3 protein: CAWSAGRGAYEQYF. For the CDR3, the DNA is TGTGCCTGGAGTGCAGGAAGGGGCGCCTACGAGCAGTACTTC. Variable domain in full (rest from reference TRBV30 and TRBJ2-7): SQTIHQWPATLVQPVGSPLSLECTVEGTSNPNLYWYRQAAGRGLQLLFYSVGIGQISSEVPQNLSASRPQDRQFILSSKKLLLSDSGFYLCAWSAGRGAYEQYFGPGTRLTVT.

The V and J genes are TRBV6-6 and TRBJ1-5, with 8 bases matching TRBD1. Germline V CDR1 and CDR2: MNHNY, SVGAGI (reference sequence). The J segment lost 6 bases and the V segment lost 2 bases, leaving 6 bases of the junction unmatched. The CDR3 consists of 15 residues. In DNA, the CDR3 is TGTGCCAGCAGTTACGGGACAGGCTGGGGTCAGCCCCAGCATTTT. Translated: CASSYGTGWGQPQHF.

The chain is built from TRBV6-5 and TRBJ1-2; TRBD1 aligns across 9 bases. The CDR3 is 13 amino acids. After removal of 6 bases from V and 8 bases from J, the junction contained 7 bases not matched to a gene. Germline CDR1 and CDR2: MNHEY and SVGAGI. The CDR3: CASRPSQGAGYTF. Here the CDR3 DNA reads TGTGCCAGCAGACCCTCACAGGGGGCCGGCTACACCTTC.

J is TRBJ2-1 and V is TRBV19; 9 nucleotides agree with TRBD2. The trim removed 5 bases at V and 0 bases at J, leaving 8 bases unmatched. The V gene's germline CDR1 is LNHDA and CDR2 SQIVND (reference sequence). The CDR3 runs to 17 residues. CDR3 sequence: CASSYSGGVSSYNEQFF. In nucleotides, the CDR3 is TGTGCCAGTAGTTATAGCGGGGGAGTCAGCTCCTACAATGAGCAGTTCTTC.

This clone was seen a handful of times. The J gene is TRBJ2-5, the V gene TRBV6-1; a weak D match, TRBD2 (5 bases). CDR1 is MNHNS, CDR2 SASEGT, per germline. The CDR3 consists of 15 residues. Trimming took off 1 base at V and 5 bases at J, with 14 bases between the two ends. For the CDR3, the DNA is TGTGCCAGCAGTGAAGGTTCCAGCTCGGGGGAGACCCAGTACTTC. Amino acids: CASSEGSSSGETQYF.

A few counts support this clone. The V and J genes are TRBV2 and TRBJ1-1, with a possible D match to TRBD1 (6 bases). V was shortened by 8 bases and J by 0 bases, with 10 bases between the two germline ends. This CDR3 is 13 amino acids long. Germline V gene sequence: CDR1 SNHLY, CDR2 FYNNEI. CDR3 amino acids: CASVGQMNTEAFF. In DNA form, the CDR3 reads TGTGCCAGCGTAGGACAGATGAACACTGAAGCTTTCTTT.

The V and J genes are TRBV5-6 and TRBJ1-2; D might be TRBD1 (5 bases). This CDR3 region has 13 residues. Trimming cost V 3 bases and J 0 bases, with 6 bases left between them. Germline CDR1 reads SGHDT; CDR2 reads YYEEEE. The CDR3 DNA reads as TGTGCCAGCAGCTCGACAGCTAACTATGGCTACACCTTC. Protein sequence: CASSSTANYGYTF.

This clone was seen a few times. The chain combines TRBV2 with TRBJ2-1, with D possibly matching TRBD1 (5 bases). Trimming pared 7 bases from V and 0 bases from J, leaving 7 bases between. Germline V CDR1 and CDR2: SNHLY, FYNNEI. The CDR3 is 13 amino acids. The CDR3 DNA sequence: TGTGCCAGCAAGGACATCTCCTACAATGAGCAGTTCTTC. It specifies CASKDISYNEQFF.

This clone was counted between two and nine times. The chain carries TRBV5-5 and TRBJ1-2; 7 bases are a match to TRBD1. This CDR3 region has 13 residues. V dropped 4 bases and J dropped 5; count of bases not matched to a gene: 5. CDR1 SGHKS and CDR2 YYEKEE come from the germline V gene (reference sequence). Written as DNA, the CDR3 is TGTGCCAGCAGCCACGGGACAGATTATGGCTACACCTTC. It translates to CASSHGTDYGYTF.